This T cell receptor beta chain was observed in a study of T cell repertoires in cytomegalovirus infection. Study as a whole: Indicated by public TCR beta signatures were CMV infection and matching HLA type.

The CDR3 runs 16 residues. Germline assignment: CDR1 MNHEY and CDR2 SVGAGI. V was shortened by 8 bases and J by 1 base, with 17 bases between the two germline ends. Study-wide results and limits: Individuals carrying CMV plus the relevant HLA were identified by cumulative frequency of public TCR beta families.

MiXCR was run by TCRdb on the reads, yielding one entry per CDR3 protein. Found here are approximately 120,000 distinct CDR3 sequences, about 28% of them singletons; the top ten hold 81%. The table lists this clonotype with a few counts. The antigen remains undetermined. Sequences were derived from CD8+ T cells from cultured PBMCs, sampled from culture after CMV antigen stimulation. The receptor was isolated from a human donor in good health (CMV status not recorded). Some clones in this sample may be carry-over from other donors' samples. The chain couples TRBV6-5 to TRBJ2-2, with a weak D call TRBD1 (6 bases). This CDR3 is CASQGTDGLNTGELFF. Written as DNA, the CDR3 is TGTGCCAGCCAGGGGACGGACGGGCTGAACACCGGGGAGCTGTTTTTT.